This T cell receptor beta chain was sequenced during a study of OX40 agonist ivuxolimab in advanced cancers. About the research overall: Patients got intravenous ivuxolimab at 0.01 to 10 mg/kg every 2 weeks. Study conclusions and caveats: The study observed clonal expansion of CD4+ and CD8+ blood T cells by week 6 at 0.1 to 3.0 mg/kg. Mean expanded clone counts were higher in CD8+ than CD4+ T cells.

Samples of blood were obtained at baseline, on cycle 4 day 1, and on cycle 7 day 1. Sequencing used immunoSEQ multiplex PCR; TCRdb keeps in-frame clones, though not all of them. This sample yields some 13,000 clones, of which 85% to 90% are seen a single time; more than 6% belongs to the top ten. V lost 6 bases and J lost 1, with 10 bases in between. The CDR3 sequence is 13 residues long. Germline assignment: CDR1 SGDLS and CDR2 YYNGEE. As to this clone: Its antigen is as yet unknown.

This sequence originates from an adult with an advanced solid tumor such as melanoma, head and neck, liver or kidney cancer. The chain joins TRBV9 to TRBJ1-1; D may be TRBD1 (6 bases). Source: CD4+ or CD8+ T cells sorted from blood, taken in a trial of the OX40 agonist ivuxolimab. The CDR3 loop reads CASNQGPNTEAFF. The CDR3 region has the DNA TGTGCCAGCAACCAGGGGCCGAACACTGAAGCTTTCTTT.